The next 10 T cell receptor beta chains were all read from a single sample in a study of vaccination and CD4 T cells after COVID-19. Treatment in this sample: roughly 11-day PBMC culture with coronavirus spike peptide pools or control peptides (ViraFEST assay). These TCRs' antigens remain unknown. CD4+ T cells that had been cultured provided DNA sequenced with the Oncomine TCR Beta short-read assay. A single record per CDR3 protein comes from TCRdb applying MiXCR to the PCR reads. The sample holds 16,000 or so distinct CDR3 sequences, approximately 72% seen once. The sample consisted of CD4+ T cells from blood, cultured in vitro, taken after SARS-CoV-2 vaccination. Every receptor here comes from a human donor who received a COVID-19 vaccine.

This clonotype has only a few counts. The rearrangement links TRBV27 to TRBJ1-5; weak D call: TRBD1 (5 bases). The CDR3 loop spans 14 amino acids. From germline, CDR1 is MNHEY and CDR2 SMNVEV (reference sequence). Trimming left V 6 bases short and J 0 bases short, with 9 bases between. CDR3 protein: CASSPGDSNQPQHF. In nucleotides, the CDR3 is TGTGCCAGCAGCCCGGGGGATAGCAATCAGCCCCAGCATTTT.

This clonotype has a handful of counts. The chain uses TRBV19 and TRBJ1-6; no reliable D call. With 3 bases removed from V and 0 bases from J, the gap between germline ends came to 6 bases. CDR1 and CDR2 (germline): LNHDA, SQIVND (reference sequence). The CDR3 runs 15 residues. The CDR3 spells CASSIGSSYNSPLHF. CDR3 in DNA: TGTGCCAGTAGTATTGGAAGCTCCTATAATTCACCCCTCCACTTT.

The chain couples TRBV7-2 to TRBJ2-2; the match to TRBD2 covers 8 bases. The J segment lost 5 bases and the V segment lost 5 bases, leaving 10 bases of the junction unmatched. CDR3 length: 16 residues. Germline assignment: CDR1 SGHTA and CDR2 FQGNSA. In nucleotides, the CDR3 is TGTGCCAGCAGCGGGGGGACTAGTCTTAGGACCGGGGAGCTGTTTTTT. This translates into CASSGGTSLRTGELFF.

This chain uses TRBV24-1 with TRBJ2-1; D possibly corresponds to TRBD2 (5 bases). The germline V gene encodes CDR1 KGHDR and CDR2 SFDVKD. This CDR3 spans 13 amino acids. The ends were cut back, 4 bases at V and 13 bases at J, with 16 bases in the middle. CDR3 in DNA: TGTGCCACCAGTGACCGCACTAGTAAGAGCCAGTTCTTC. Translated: CATSDRTSKSQFF.

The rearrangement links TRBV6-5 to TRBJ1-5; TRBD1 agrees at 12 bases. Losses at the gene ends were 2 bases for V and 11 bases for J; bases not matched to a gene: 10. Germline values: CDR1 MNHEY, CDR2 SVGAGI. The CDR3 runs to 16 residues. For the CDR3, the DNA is TGTGCCAGCAGTTACCCACTTGGGACAGGGGGCTTCGCCCAGCATTTT. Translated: CASSYPLGTGGFAQHF.

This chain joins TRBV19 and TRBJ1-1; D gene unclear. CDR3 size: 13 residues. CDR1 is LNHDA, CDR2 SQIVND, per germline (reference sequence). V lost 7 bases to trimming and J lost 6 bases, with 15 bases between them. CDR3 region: CASTRSLSSEAFF. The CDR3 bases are TGTGCCAGTACCCGCTCCTTGTCTTCTGAAGCTTTCTTT.

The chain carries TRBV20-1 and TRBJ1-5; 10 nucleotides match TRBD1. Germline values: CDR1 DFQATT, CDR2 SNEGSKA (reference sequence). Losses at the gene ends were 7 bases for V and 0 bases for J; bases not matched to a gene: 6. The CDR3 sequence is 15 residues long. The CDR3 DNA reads TGCAGTGTTAGGACAGGGGGTCATAGCAATCAGCCCCAGCATTTT. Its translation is CSVRTGGHSNQPQHF.

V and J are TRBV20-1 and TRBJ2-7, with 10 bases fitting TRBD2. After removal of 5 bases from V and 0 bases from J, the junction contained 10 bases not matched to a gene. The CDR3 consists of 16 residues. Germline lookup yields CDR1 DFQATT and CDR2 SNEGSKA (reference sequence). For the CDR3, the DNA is TGCAGTGCTGCATCCCCTAGCGGGGGCGCCTCCTACGAGCAGTACTTC. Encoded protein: CSAASPSGGASYEQYF.

This chain's CDR3 is CASSYVWPNGVTNYGYTF. The CDR3 bases are TGTGCCAGCAGTTACGTTTGGCCGAACGGAGTCACTAACTATGGCTACACCTTC. The chain joins TRBV6-5 to TRBJ1-2; D not certain. The germline V gene encodes CDR1 MNHEY and CDR2 SVGAGI. Trimming removed 2 bases from V and 0 bases from J, with 19 bases in between. The CDR3 is made up of 18 amino acids.

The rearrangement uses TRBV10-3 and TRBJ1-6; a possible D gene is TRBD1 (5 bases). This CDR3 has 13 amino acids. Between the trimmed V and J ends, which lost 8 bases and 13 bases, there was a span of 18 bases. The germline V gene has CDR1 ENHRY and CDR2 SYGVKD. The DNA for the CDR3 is TGTGCCATCGGATCCGTTCGGGGGGACCCCCTCCACTTT. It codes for CAIGSVRGDPLHF.